The entry below describes one TCR beta chain. Its antigen is still unknown. Trimming removed 2 bases from V and 3 bases from J; junction bases left unmatched: 4. Germline V CDR1 and CDR2: SGHRS, YFSETQ. This CDR3 has 14 residues. Measured with immunoSEQ multiplex PCR; TCRdb has only the in-frame clones, and not every one. The data contain approximately 86,000 clones, roughly nine tenths of them singletons. This specimen belongs to a study of graft-versus-host responses after intestinal transplantation. For the study at large: Anti-thymocyte globulin induction preceded three to four years of tacrolimus and steroid maintenance in all recipients. Notes on the study in general: The marrow of recipients harbored GvH clones, and ileum or blood showed some of them first. Early post-transplant HvG declines showed an association with peak circulating GvH clone levels.

The sequencing here drew on unstimulated CD4+ T cells sorted from spleen or lymph node cells, taken before intestinal transplant. This sequence originates from a human donor who received an intestinal transplant. The chain combines TRBV5-1 with TRBJ2-7; TRBD1 aligns across 8 bases. Written as DNA, the CDR3 is TGCGCCAGCAGCTTAACCGGGACAGGCTACGAGCAGTACTTC. Amino acids: CASSLTGTGYEQYF.